The present T cell receptor (beta chain) was sequenced within a study of post-analysis software for immune sequencing data. The wider study: The cohort encompassed relapsing-remitting, secondary progressive and progressive-relapsing multiple sclerosis disease courses.

Unique molecular identifiers were present in the TCR beta cDNA libraries. Some 500,000 cDNA molecules were obtained from 1 to 10 million T cells. Each CDR3 protein gets one entry after TCRdb re-called the PCR reads with MiXCR. The sample yields approximately 730,000 distinct CDR3 sequences, 30% seen once. The receptor was derived from a girl aged 5-17 years with multiple sclerosis. Specimen: blood.

As DNA, the CDR3 is TGTGCCAGCAGCTTAGATCAGCATGAAGCTTTCTTT. Translated, it gives CASSLDQHEAFF. The V and J genes are TRBV7-9 and TRBJ1-1; unclear D gene. The ends were cut back, 1 base at V and 7 bases at J, with 7 bases in the middle. This CDR3 contains 12 residues. Germline V gene data show CDR1 as SEHNR and CDR2 as FQNEAQ (reference sequence).